The text below deals with one T cell receptor (beta chain). The data derive from a study of technical replicates of blood from several donors. Profiling relied on immunoSEQ multiplex PCR, and the TCRdb table lists in-frame clones only, not all of them. This sample has roughly 69,000 clones; 95% to 98% occur once, and the top ten carry 0.25% to 0.3%. Sequenced: T cells isolated from PBMCs. This sequence originates from a human donor in good health.

In nucleotides, the CDR3 is TGTGCCAGCATCCCCGGGGGGGGCAGGGACACTGAAGCTTTCTTT. This sequence encodes CASIPGGGRDTEAFF. The chain is built from TRBV2 and TRBJ1-1; a weak D match, TRBD1 (6 bases). The length of the CDR3 is 15 residues. Germline V gene lookup returns CDR1 SNHLY and CDR2 FYNNEI. The V end was cut by 7 bases, the J end by 3 bases, with 18 bases between.